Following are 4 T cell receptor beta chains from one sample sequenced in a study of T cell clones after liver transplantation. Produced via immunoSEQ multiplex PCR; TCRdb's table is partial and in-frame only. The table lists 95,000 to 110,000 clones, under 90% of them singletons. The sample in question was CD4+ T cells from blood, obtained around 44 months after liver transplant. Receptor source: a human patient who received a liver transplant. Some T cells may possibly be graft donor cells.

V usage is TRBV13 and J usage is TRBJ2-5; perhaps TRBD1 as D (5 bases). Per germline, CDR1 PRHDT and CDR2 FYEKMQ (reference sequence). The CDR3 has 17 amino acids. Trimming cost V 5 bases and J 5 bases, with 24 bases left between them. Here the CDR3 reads CASSPRQGTPQVETQYF. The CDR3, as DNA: TGTGCCAGCAGCCCTCGGCAGGGAACCCCCCAGGTGGAGACCCAGTACTTC.

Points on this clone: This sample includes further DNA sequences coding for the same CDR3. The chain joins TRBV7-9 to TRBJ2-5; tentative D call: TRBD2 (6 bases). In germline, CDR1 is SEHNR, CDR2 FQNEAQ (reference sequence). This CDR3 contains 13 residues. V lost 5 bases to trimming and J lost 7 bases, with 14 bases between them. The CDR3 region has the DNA TGTGCCAGCAGCGAGACTAGTTTAGGGACCCAGTACTTC. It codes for CASSETSLGTQYF.

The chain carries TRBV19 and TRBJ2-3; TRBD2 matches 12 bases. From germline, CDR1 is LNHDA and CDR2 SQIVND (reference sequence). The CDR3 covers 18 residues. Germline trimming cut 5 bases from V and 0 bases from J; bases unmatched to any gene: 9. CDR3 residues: CASSPGTSGPISTDTQYF. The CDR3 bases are TGTGCCAGTAGTCCCGGGACTAGCGGGCCTATCAGCACAGATACGCAGTATTTT. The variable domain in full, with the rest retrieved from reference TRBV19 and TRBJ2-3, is DGGITQSPKYLFRKEGQNVTLSCEQNLNHDAMYWYRQDPGQGLRLIYYSQIVNDFQKGDIAEGYSVSREKKESFPLTVTSAQKNPTAFYLCASSPGTSGPISTDTQYFGPGTRLTVL.

CDR3 region: CASSVGQVGAGELFF. CDR3 DNA: TGTGCCAGCAGCGTCGGACAGGTGGGCGCCGGGGAGCTGTTTTTT. The chain links TRBV9 to TRBJ2-2; TRBD1 aligns across 7 bases. The CDR3 length is 15 residues. Trimming at V came to 2 bases and at J to 6 bases, leaving 7 bases not matched to a gene. Germline values: CDR1 SGDLS, CDR2 YYNGEE.